This entry concerns a single TCR beta chain. The antigen remains unidentified. The sample is drawn from a study of cytomegalovirus exposure and HLA in healthy donors. Study-wide findings and caveats: The finding came from a later analysis; first-cohort TCR clusters tended to co-occur in the 130 or so validation repertoires. As was reported, the classifier diagnosed cytomegalovirus status with high specificity and sensitivity.

The germline V gene has CDR1 MNHEY and CDR2 SMNVEV (reference sequence). Trimming pared 6 bases from V and 5 bases from J, leaving 13 bases between. The CDR3 runs to 13 residues. Measured with immunoSEQ multiplex PCR; TCRdb has only the in-frame clones, and not every one. The table shows 200,000 or so clones, with 70% to 90% occurring only once. The chain is built from TRBV27 and TRBJ2-5; the D gene is possibly TRBD2 (7 bases). This clonotype originated in a woman in her late teens or twenties in good health and CMV-seronegative. Sequencing was done on a sample of PBMCs. CDR3 in DNA: TGTGCCAGCAGACCACAGGGAGGGGAGACCCAGTACTTC. Translating gives CASRPQGGETQYF.